Only one count was recorded for the clone carrying this T cell receptor beta chain. Germline-derived CDR1 and CDR2 are MNHEY and SVGAGI. The CDR3 is 15 amino acids. V gave up 2 bases and J gave up 3 bases; unmatched junction bases: 4. The data stem from a study of blood T cell repertoires in COVID-19. At the level of the study: Spain, Italy and the United States supplied samples that represented acute and convalescent COVID-19.

Per the original data handling: Reference gene primer amplification yielded estimated nucleated cell counts. The assay was immunoSEQ multiplex PCR, and TCRdb's table has in-frame clones only and misses some. V, J and clone size are taken as reported in that table, and D and trimming were inferred from the DNA itself. Among about 100,000 clones listed, approximately 85% were seen once. The TCR was taken from a woman aged 80 or over with active or convalescent COVID-19. V is TRBV6-5 and J is TRBJ1-2; 9 bases agree with TRBD1. Sequenced: peripheral blood. CDR3 nucleotides: TGTGCCAGCAGTTACCGGGACAGGGTATACTATGGCTACACCTTC. This gives the protein CASSYRDRVYYGYTF.